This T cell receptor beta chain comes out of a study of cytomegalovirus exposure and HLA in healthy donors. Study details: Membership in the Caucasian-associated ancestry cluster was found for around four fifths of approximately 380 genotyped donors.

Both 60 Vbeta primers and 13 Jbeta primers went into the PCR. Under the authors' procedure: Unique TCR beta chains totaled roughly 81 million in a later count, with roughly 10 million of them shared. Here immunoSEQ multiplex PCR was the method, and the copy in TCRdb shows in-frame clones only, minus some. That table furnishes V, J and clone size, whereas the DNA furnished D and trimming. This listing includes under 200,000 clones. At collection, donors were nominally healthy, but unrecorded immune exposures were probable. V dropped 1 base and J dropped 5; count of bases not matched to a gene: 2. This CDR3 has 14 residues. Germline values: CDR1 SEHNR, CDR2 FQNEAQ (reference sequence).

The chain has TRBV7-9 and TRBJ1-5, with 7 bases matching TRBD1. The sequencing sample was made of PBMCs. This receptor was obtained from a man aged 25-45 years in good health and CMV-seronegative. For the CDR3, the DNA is TGTGCCAGCAGCTTAGACAGGGGCGATCAGCCCCAGCATTTT. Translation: CASSLDRGDQPQHF.